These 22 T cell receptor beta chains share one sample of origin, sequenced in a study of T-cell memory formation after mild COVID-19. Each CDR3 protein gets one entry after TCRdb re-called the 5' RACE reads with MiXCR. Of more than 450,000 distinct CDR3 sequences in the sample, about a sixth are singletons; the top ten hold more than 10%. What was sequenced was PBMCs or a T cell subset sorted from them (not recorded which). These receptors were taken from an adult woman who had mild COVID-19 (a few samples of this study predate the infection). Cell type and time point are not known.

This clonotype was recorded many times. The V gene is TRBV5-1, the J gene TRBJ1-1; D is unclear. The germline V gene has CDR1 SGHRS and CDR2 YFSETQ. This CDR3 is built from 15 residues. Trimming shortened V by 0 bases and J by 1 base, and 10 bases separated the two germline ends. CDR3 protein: CASSLGAAPNTEAFF. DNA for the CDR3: TGCGCCAGCAGCTTGGGGGCAGCCCCGAACACTGAAGCTTTCTTT.

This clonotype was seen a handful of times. This CDR3 is CASSQNNRGFYNEQFF. The CDR3 coding sequence is TGTGCCAGCAGCCAGAATAACAGGGGCTTCTACAATGAGCAGTTCTTC. The chain combines TRBV4-2 with TRBJ2-1, with TRBD1 matching 7 bases. V trimming: 3 bases; J trimming: 3 bases; junction bases outside the gene matches: 8. The CDR3 consists of 16 residues. Germline values: CDR1 LGHNA, CDR2 YNFKEQ.

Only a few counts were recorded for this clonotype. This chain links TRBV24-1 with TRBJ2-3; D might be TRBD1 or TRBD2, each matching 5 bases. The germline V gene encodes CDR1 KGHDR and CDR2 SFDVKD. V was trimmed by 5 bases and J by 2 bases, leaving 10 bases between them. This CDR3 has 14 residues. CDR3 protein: CATSVQGDTDTQYF. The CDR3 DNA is TGTGCCACCAGTGTGCAGGGAGACACAGATACGCAGTATTTT.

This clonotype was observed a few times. For the CDR3, the DNA is TGCGCCAGCAGCTCCGACCATAGCACAGATACGCAGTATTTT. This encodes CASSSDHSTDTQYF. The rearrangement uses TRBV5-1 and TRBJ2-3; D is unclear. Germline-derived CDR1 and CDR2 are SGHRS and YFSETQ. This CDR3 is built from 14 residues. Trimming shortened V by 3 bases and J by 0 bases, and 8 bases separated the two germline ends.

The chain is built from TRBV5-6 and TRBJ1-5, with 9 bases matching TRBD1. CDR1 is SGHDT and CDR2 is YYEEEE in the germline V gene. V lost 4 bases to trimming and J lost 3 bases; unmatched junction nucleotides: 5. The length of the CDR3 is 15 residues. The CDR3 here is CASSLGQGFNQPQHF. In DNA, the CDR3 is TGTGCCAGCAGCCTGGGACAGGGATTCAATCAGCCCCAGCATTTT.

Written as DNA, the CDR3 is TGTGCCAGCAGGAGACAGGGCCTCGTGGGCGAGCAGTACTTC. Translating gives CASRRQGLVGEQYF. The V and J genes are TRBV6-1 and TRBJ2-7; 7 nucleotides agree with TRBD1. The germline CDR1 and CDR2 sequences are MNHNS and SASEGT. The ends lost 6 bases at V and 6 bases at J; junction bases unmatched: 11. This CDR3 comprises 14 residues.

DNA for the CDR3: TGTGCCAGCAGCTTGCCGGCAAACTCCTACAATGAGCAGTTCTTC. This codes for CASSLPANSYNEQFF. The J gene is TRBJ2-1, the V gene TRBV5-4; no definite D call. The length of the CDR3 is 15 residues. The germline gives CDR1 SGHNT, CDR2 YYREEE (reference sequence). Trimming stripped 1 base from V and 0 bases from J, with 8 bases between.

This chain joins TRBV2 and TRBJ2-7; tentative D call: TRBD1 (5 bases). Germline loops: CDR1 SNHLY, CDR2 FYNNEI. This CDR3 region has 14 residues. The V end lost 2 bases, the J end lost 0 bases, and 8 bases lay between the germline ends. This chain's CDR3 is CASSETGYSYEQYF. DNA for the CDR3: TGTGCCAGCAGTGAAACAGGTTACTCCTACGAGCAGTACTTC.

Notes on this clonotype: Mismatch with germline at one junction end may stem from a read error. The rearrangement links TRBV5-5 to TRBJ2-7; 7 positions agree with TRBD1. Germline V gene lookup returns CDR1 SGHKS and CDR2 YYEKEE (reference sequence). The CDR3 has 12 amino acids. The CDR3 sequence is CASSLFRDSEDF. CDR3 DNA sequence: TGTGCCAGCAGCTTATTCCGGGACAGCGAAGACTTC.

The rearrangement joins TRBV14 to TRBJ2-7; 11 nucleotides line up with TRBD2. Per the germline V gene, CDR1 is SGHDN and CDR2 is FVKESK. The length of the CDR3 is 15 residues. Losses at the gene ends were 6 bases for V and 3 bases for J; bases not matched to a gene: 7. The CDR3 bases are TGTGCCAGCAGTCCGACTAGCGGGGATTTCTACGAGCAGTACTTC. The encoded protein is CASSPTSGDFYEQYF.

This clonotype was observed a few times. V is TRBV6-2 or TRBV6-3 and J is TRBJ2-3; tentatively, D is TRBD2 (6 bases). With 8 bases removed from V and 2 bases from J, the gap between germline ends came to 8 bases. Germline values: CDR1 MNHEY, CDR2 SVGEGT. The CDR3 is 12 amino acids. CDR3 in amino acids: CASGGVTDTQYF. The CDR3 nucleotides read TGTGCCAGCGGCGGGGTCACAGATACGCAGTATTTT.

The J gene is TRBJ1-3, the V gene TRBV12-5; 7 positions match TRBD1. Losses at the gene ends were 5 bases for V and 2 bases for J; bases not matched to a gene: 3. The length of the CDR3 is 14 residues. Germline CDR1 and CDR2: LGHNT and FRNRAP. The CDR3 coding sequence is TGTGCTAGTGGTCGTGGGACAGCTGGAAACACCATATATTTT. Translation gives CASGRGTAGNTIYF. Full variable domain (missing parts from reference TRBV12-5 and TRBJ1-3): DARVTQTPRHKVTEMGQEVTMRCQPILGHNTVFWYRQTMMQGLELLAYFRNRAPLDDSGMPKDRFSAEMPDATLATLKIQPSEPRDSAVYFCASGRGTAGNTIYFGEGSWLTVV.

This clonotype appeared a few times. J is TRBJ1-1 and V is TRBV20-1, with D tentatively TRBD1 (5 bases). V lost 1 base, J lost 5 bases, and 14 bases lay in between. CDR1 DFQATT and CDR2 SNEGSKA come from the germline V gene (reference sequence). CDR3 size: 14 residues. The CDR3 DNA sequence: TGCAGTGCTAGAGCCTTGCAGGGATGGACTGAAGCTTTCTTT. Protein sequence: CSARALQGWTEAFF.

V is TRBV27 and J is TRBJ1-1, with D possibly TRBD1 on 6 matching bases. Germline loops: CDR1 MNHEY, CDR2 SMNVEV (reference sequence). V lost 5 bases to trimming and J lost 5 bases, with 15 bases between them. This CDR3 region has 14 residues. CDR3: CASSNPGTRTEAFF. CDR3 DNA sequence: TGTGCCAGCAGTAATCCCGGGACACGAACTGAAGCTTTCTTT.

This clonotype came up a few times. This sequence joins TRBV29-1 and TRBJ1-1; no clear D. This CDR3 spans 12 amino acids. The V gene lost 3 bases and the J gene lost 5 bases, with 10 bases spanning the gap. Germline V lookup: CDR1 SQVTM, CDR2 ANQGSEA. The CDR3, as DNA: TGCAGCGTTGATGAGAGAGGGACTGAAGCTTTCTTT. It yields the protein CSVDERGTEAFF.

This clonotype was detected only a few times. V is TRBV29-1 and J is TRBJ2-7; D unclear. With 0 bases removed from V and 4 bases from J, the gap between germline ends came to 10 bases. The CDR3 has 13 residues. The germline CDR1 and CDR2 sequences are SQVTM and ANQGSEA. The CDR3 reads CSVEEESRYEQYF. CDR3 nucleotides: TGCAGCGTTGAAGAGGAGTCGCGGTACGAGCAGTACTTC.

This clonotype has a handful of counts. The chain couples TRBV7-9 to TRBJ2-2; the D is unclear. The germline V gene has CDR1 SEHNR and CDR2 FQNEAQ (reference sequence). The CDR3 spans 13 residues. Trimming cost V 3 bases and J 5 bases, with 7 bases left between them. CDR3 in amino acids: CASSFIETGELFF. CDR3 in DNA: TGTGCCAGCAGCTTTATCGAGACCGGGGAGCTGTTTTTT.

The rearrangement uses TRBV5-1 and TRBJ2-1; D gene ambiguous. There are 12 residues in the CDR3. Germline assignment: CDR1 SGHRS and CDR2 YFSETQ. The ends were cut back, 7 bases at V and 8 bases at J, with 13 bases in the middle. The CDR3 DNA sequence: TGCGCCAGCCAACGGTCCAAGGATGAGCAGTTCTTC. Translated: CASQRSKDEQFF.

The CDR3 protein is CASSDRSFSGANVLTF. CDR3 nucleotide sequence: TGTGCCAGCAGTGACCGGTCCTTCTCTGGGGCCAACGTCCTGACTTTC. The chain couples TRBV25-1 to TRBJ2-6, with no clear D. Per the germline V gene, CDR1 is MGHDK and CDR2 is SYGVNS. CDR3 length: 16 amino acids. Trimming cost V 3 bases and J 0 bases, with 9 bases left between them.

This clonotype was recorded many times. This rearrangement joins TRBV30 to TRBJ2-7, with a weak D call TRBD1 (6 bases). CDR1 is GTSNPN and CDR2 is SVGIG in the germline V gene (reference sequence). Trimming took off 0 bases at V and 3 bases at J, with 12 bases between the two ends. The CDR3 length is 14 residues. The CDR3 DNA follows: TGTGCCTGGAGTGTGGACTTGGACAGCTACGAGCAGTACTTC. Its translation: CAWSVDLDSYEQYF.

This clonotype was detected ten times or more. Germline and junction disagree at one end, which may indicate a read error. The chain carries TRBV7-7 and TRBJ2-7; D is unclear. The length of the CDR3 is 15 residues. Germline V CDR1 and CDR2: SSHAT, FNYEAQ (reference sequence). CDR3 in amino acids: CASSLAPDGSYEQYF. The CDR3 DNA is TGTGCTAGCAGCTTAGCCCCGGACGGATCCTACGAGCAGTACTTC. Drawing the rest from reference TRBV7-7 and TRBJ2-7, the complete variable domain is GAGVSQSPRYKVTKRGQDVTLRCDPISSHATLYWYQQALGQGPEFLTYFNYEAQPDKSGLPSDRFSAERPEGSISTLTIQRTEQRDSAMYRCASSLAPDGSYEQYFGPGTRLTVT.

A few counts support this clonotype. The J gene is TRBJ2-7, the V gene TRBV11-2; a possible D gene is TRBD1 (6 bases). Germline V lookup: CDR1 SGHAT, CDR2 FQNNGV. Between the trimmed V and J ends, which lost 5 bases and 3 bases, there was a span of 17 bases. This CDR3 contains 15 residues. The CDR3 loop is CASSHYRDTHYEQYF. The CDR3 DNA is TGTGCCAGCAGCCACTACCGGGACACCCACTACGAGCAGTACTTC. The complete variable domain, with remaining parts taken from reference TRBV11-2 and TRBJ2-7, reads EAGVAQSPRYKIIEKRQSVAFWCNPISGHATLYWYQQILGQGPKLLIQFQNNGVVDDSQLPKDRFSAERLKGVDSTLKIQPAKLEDSAVYLCASSHYRDTHYEQYFGPGTRLTVT.